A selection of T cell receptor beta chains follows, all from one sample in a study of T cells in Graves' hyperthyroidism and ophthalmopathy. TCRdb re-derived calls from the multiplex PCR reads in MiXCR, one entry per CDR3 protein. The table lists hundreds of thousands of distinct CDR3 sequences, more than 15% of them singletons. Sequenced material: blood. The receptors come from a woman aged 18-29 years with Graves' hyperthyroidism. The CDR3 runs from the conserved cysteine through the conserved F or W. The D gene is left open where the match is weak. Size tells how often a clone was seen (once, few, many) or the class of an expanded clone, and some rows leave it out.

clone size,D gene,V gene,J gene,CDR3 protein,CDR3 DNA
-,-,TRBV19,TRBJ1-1,CASSIDSGSNTEAFF,TGTGCCAGTAGTATAGATTCCGGGTCGAACACTGAAGCTTTCTTT
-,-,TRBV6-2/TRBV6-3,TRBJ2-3,CASSYPDTQYF,TGTGCCAGCAGTTATCCAGATACGCAGTATTTT
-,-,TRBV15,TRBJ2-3,CATSGDTQYF,TGTGCCACCTCGGGGGATACGCAGTATTTT
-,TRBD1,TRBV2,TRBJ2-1,CASSRTGFHEQFF,TGTGCCAGCAGCAGGACAGGGTTCCATGAGCAGTTCTTC
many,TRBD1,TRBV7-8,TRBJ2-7,CASSLGDRGLEQYF,TGTGCCAGCAGCTTAGGGGACAGGGGTTTGGAGCAGTACTTC
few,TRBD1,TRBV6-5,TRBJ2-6,CASSYRGQGSSGANVLTF,TGTGCCAGCAGTTACAGAGGACAGGGGAGCTCTGGGGCCAACGTCCTGACTTTC
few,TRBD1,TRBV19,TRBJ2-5,CASSIQNTGVETQYF,TGTGCCAGTAGTATCCAAAACACAGGGGTGGAGACCCAGTACTTC
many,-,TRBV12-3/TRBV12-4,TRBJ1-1,CASSYDWNTEAFF,TGTGCCAGCAGCTACGACTGGAACACTGAAGCTTTCTTT
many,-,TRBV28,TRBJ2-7,CASSLRQILNEQYF,TGTGCCAGCAGTTTAAGACAGATCCTGAACGAGCAGTACTTC
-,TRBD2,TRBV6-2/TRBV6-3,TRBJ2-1,CASSEWGLAGHNEQFF,TGTGCCAGCAGTGAATGGGGACTAGCGGGCCACAATGAGCAGTTCTTC
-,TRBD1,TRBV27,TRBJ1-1,CASSLGTGGPNTEALF,TGTGCCAGCAGTTTGGGGACAGGGGGCCCGAACACTGAAGCTCTCTTT
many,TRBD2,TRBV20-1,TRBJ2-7,CSATPFGSGVHYEQYF,TGCAGTGCTACCCCCTTCGGGAGCGGGGTCCACTACGAGCAGTACTTC
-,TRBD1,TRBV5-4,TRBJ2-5,CASSLGTGEGETQYF,TGTGCCAGCAGCTTGGGGACAGGGGAGGGAGAGACCCAGTACTTC
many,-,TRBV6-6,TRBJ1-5,CASSYSSFPGFWPQHF,TGTGCCAGCAGTTACTCGAGTTTTCCAGGCTTTTGGCCCCAGCATTTT
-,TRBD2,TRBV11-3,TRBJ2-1,CASSLVAGVIDEQFF,TGTGCCAGCAGCTTAGTGGCGGGAGTAATCGATGAGCAGTTCTTC
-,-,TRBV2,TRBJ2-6,CASRALARRSGANVLTF,TGTGCCAGCAGGGCGTTGGCCAGGAGATCTGGGGCCAACGTCCTGACTTTC
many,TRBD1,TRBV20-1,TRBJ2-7,CSAKRAGGYYEQYF,TGCAGTGCTAAGCGCGCAGGGGGCTACTACGAGCAGTACTTC
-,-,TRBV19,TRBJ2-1,CASRLPGNNEQFF,TGTGCCAGTAGACTCCCGGGGAACAATGAGCAGTTCTTC
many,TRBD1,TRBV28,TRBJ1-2,CASRENRGRFRNYIGYTF,TGTGCCAGCAGGGAGAACAGGGGGCGTTTCCGAAATTACATTGGCTACACCTTC
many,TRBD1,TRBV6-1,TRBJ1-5,CASSPGTGGAGQPQHF,TGTGCCAGCAGTCCCGGGACAGGGGGCGCCGGGCAGCCCCAGCATTTT
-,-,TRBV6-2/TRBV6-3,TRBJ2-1,CASSALEGFEQFF,TGTGCCAGCAGCGCTCTAGAGGGATTTGAGCAGTTCTTC
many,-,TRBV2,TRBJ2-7,CASSPTVTLAYEQYF,TGTGCCAGCAGTCCGACGGTCACACTCGCCTACGAGCAGTACTTC
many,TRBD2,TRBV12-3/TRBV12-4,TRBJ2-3,CASSPMRGVTDTQYF,TGTGCCAGCAGTCCTATGCGGGGGGTCACAGATACGCAGTATTTT
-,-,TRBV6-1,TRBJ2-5,CASSESRQGRGETQYF,TGTGCCAGCAGTGAATCTAGACAGGGGCGGGGGGAGACCCAGTACTTC
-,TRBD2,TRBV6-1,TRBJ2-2,CASSPLAGGNTGELFF,TGTGCCAGCAGTCCACTAGCGGGAGGGAACACCGGGGAGCTGTTTTTT
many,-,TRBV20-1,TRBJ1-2,CSAGVQGRGYTF,TGCAGTGCGGGCGTACAGGGACGTGGCTACACCTTC
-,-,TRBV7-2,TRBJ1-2,CASSLKYDGYTF,TGTGCCAGCAGTTTAAAGTATGATGGCTACACCTTC
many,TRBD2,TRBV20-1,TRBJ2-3,CSAQAGGPTDTQYF,TGCAGTGCCCAAGCGGGAGGGCCAACAGATACGCAGTATTTT
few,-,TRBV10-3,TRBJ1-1,CAISHGGQAAFF,TGTGCCATCAGCCACGGGGGGCAGGCAGCTTTCTTT
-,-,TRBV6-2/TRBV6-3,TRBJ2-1,CASSYYPGRDNEQFF,TGTGCCAGCAGTTACTACCCGGGGCGAGACAATGAGCAGTTCTTC
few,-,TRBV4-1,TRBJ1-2,CASSQVGADHYGYTF,TGCGCCAGCAGCCAAGTAGGGGCAGACCACTATGGCTACACCTTC
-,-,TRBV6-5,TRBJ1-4,CASSYGPPPTNEKLFF,TGTGCCAGCAGTTACGGACCACCCCCAACTAATGAAAAACTGTTTTTT
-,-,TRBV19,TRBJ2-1,CASSIPRTAYINEQFF,TGTGCCAGTAGTATACCGAGGACGGCCTACATTAATGAGCAGTTCTTC
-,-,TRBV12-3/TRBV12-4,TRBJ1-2,CASSLRDGWGYGYTF,TGTGCCAGCAGTTTGCGTGACGGCTGGGGCTATGGCTACACCTTC
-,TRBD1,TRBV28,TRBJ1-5,CASSLGQGYRQPQHF,TGTGCCAGCAGTTTAGGACAGGGATATCGGCAGCCCCAGCATTTT
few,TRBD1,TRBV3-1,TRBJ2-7,CASSQTGQIKNYEQYF,TGTGCCAGCAGCCAAACGGGACAGATAAAAAACTACGAGCAGTACTTC
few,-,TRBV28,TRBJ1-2,CASSLIAENYGYTF,TGTGCCAGCAGTTTGATAGCGGAGAACTATGGCTACACCTTC
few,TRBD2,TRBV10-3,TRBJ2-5,CAISEFSTGTSGSRETQYF,TGTGCCATCAGTGAATTTTCGACAGGGACTAGCGGGAGTCGGGAGACCCAGTACTTC
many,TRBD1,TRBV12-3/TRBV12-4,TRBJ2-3,CASSYPGGGTGLTDTQYF,TGTGCCAGCAGTTACCCAGGTGGGGGGACAGGTCTCACAGATACGCAGTATTTT
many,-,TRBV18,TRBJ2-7,CASSPQSSYEQYF,TGTGCCAGCTCACCCCAGAGCTCCTACGAGCAGTACTTC
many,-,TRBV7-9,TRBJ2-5,CASSLRANQETQYF,TGTGCCAGCAGCCTTCGGGCAAACCAAGAGACCCAGTACTTC
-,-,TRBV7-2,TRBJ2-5,CASSLVLLETQYF,TGTGCCAGCAGCTTAGTTCTTCTAGAGACCCAGTACTTC